These T cell receptor beta chains were read from a single sample in a study of breast tumors, draining lymph nodes, adjacent tissues. TCRdb itself ran the multiplex PCR reads through MiXCR, one entry per CDR3 protein. Altogether about 300,000 distinct CDR3 sequences are present, over 25% being singletons, with the ten largest covering about 1.2%. The specimen was axillary lymph node tissue. The receptor set was obtained from a female donor with breast cancer. Some clones in this sample may be carry-over from other donors' samples. CDR3s include the opening cysteine and the closing phenylalanine or tryptophan. The D gene is left open where the match is weak. Only some rows state a clone size, as once, few, many or a class for expanded clones.

>many|TRBV10-1|.|TRBJ2-7
TGCGCCACCCTCCTTGCATACGAGCAGTACTTC
CATLLAYEQYF
>many|TRBV6-1|TRBD1|TRBJ1-5
TGTGCCAGCAGTGAAATGGTGGACAGGGGGTGGCAGCCCCAGCATTTT
CASSEMVDRGWQPQHF
>.|TRBV24-1|.|TRBJ1-6
TGTCCCACCAGTGAACGGGACTGGGTAGGGTCACCCCTCCACTTT
CPTSERDWVGSPLHF
>.|TRBV5-8|.|TRBJ2-7
TGTGCCAGCAGCTTGGGCGGGGCACCCTACGAGCAGTACTTC
CASSLGGAPYEQYF
>.|TRBV27|TRBD1|TRBJ1-5
TGTGCCAGCAGTTCAAGCGGTGTCGGGACAGCATATCAGCCCCAGCATTTT
CASSSSGVGTAYQPQHF
>many|TRBV7-2|.|TRBJ1-3
TGTGCCAGCAGCTCCCCGAGGGGAAGAAACACCATATATTTT
CASSSPRGRNTIYF
>many|TRBV4-3|.|TRBJ1-6
TGCGCCAGCAGCCAAGATAGTGGCTCACCCCTCCACTTT
CASSQDSGSPLHF
>.|TRBV19|.|TRBJ2-3
TGTGCCAGTGGTTCGGGACTTTCCACAGATACGCAGTATTTT
CASGSGLSTDTQYF
>.|TRBV13|TRBD1|TRBJ2-3
TGTGCCAGCAGCATGGGACAGTCAGGCACAGATACGCAGTATTTT
CASSMGQSGTDTQYF
>many|TRBV5-1|TRBD1|TRBJ2-1
TGCGCCAGCAGCTTTGGACAGGGGAGGCAATGGGAGCAGTTCTTC
CASSFGQGRQWEQFF
>many|TRBV11-2|.|TRBJ2-7
TGTGCCAGCAGCTTAGAGGCGGCCAGGGCCTACGAGCAGTACTTC
CASSLEAARAYEQYF
>.|TRBV5-4|.|TRBJ2-1
TGTGCCAGCAGCGGCACCGGGGCAACCTACAATGAGCAGTTCTTC
CASSGTGATYNEQFF
>many|TRBV6-4|.|TRBJ1-4
TGTGCCAGCAGTTGGGGGGCGGCTAATGAAAAACTGTTTTTT
CASSWGAANEKLFF
>.|TRBV29-1|.|TRBJ2-1
TGCAGCGTTGTTCTCACCCCGGGCGGGGCCAATGAGCAGTTCTTC
CSVVLTPGGANEQFF
>many|TRBV20-1|TRBD1|TRBJ1-2
TGCAGTGCTAGGAGACAGGGCCCCTATGGCTACACCTTC
CSARRQGPYGYTF
>few|TRBV11-3|.|TRBJ2-5
TGTGCCAGCAGCGCGGAGGGCCGGGCCGAGACCCAGTACTTC
CASSAEGRAETQYF
>.|TRBV5-8|.|TRBJ2-3
TGTGCCAGCAGCTTAGGGACCAAGCGAGCAGATACGCAGTATTTT
CASSLGTKRADTQYF
>few|TRBV6-1|.|TRBJ1-2
TGTGCCAGCAGTTTAGTTTCATCCCGCGCCTATGGCTACACCTTC
CASSLVSSRAYGYTF
>.|TRBV4-2|TRBD2|TRBJ2-3
TGTGCCAGCAGCCAAGGATCCAGCGGGGGCACAGATACGCAGTATTTT
CASSQGSSGGTDTQYF
>many|TRBV5-1|.|TRBJ1-5
TGCGCCAGCAGCTTGGAAGGGTGGCAGCCCCAGCATTTT
CASSLEGWQPQHF
>.|TRBV19|TRBD2|TRBJ2-7
TGTGTCAGTAGTCCCGGGACTAGCGGCTACGAGCAGTACTTC
CVSSPGTSGYEQYF
>many|TRBV7-6|.|TRBJ2-1
TGTGCCAGCAACCCGGTACCGGATATCAACAATGAGCAGTTCTTC
CASNPVPDINNEQFF
>many|TRBV29-1|.|TRBJ2-1
TGCAGCGTGAACAGGGGGGGGAATGAGCAGTTCTTC
CSVNRGGNEQFF
>many|TRBV13|.|TRBJ2-2
TGTGCCAGCAGCTCCGCTGGGCCCGGGGAGCTGTTTTTT
CASSSAGPGELFF
>.|TRBV5-6|.|TRBJ2-6
TGTGCCAGCAGCGGGGGCTTCCGGGAAAGCTCTGGGGCCAACGTCCTGACTTTC
CASSGGFRESSGANVLTF
>many|TRBV19|TRBD2|TRBJ2-1
TGTGCCAGTAGTATAGGCGGGAGGAACAATGAGCAGTTCTTC
CASSIGGRNNEQFF
>.|TRBV7-8|.|TRBJ1-1
TGTGCCAGCAGCTTAGCGGTTCTAGGTTGGAACACTGAACCTTTCTTT
CASSLAVLGWNTEPFF
>few|TRBV3-1|TRBD2|TRBJ2-2
TGTGCCAGCAGCCCAGCCAGCGGGAGTAACACCGGGGAGCTGTTTTTT
CASSPASGSNTGELFF
>many|TRBV4-1|.|TRBJ2-7
TGCGCCAGCAGCCCCCGGGTCCGAGATACCTACGAGCAGTACTTC
CASSPRVRDTYEQYF
>many|TRBV4-3|.|TRBJ2-6
TGCGCCAGCAGCCAAGAGGTGGAGGGCTCTGGGGCCAACGTCCTGACTTTC
CASSQEVEGSGANVLTF
>.|TRBV9|.|TRBJ1-6
TGTGCCACCGGGGAGAGGCATTCACCCCTCCACTTT
CATGERHSPLHF
>once|TRBV7-7|TRBD1|TRBJ2-2
TGTGCTAGCAGCCCCAGGACAGGGGTTTCGGCCGGGGAGCTGTTTTTT
CASSPRTGVSAGELFF
>many|TRBV5-4|TRBD1|TRBJ2-7
TGTGCCAGCAGCCCCCCCCCCGGGACAGGGGGCTACGAGCAGTACTTC
CASSPPPGTGGYEQYF
>many|TRBV6-2/TRBV6-3|TRBD1|TRBJ2-6
TGTGCCAGCAGTTACCTACAGGGGTCTGGGGCCAACGTCCTGACTTTC
CASSYLQGSGANVLTF
>.|TRBV19|TRBD2|TRBJ2-5
TGTGCCAGTAGTCCGACTAGCGGGAGAGTTGGGTGGGAGACCCAGTCCTTC
CASSPTSGRVGWETQSF
>many|TRBV19|.|TRBJ1-2
TGTGCCAGTAGGACCTCGTATGGCTACACCTTC
CASRTSYGYTF
>many|TRBV5-4|.|TRBJ1-5
TGTGCCAGCAGCTTGGCGCCAGGGCCCCTACAGCCCCAGCATTTT
CASSLAPGPLQPQHF
>.|TRBV5-1|.|TRBJ1-4
TGCGCCAGCAGCTTGGCCGAGGGGGTGGCTAATGAAAAACTGTTTTTT
CASSLAEGVANEKLFF
>.|TRBV30|.|TRBJ2-7
TGTGCCTGGAGTTCCGGGACAAACTACGAGCAGTACTTC
CAWSSGTNYEQYF
>many|TRBV11-1|.|TRBJ1-4
TGTGCCAGCAGCCCTACATCAACTAATGAAAAACTGTTTTTT
CASSPTSTNEKLFF
>many|TRBV9|TRBD2|TRBJ2-3
TGTGCCAGCAGCGTAGGGACATCTAGCGGGATGATCACAGATACGCAGTATTTT
CASSVGTSSGMITDTQYF